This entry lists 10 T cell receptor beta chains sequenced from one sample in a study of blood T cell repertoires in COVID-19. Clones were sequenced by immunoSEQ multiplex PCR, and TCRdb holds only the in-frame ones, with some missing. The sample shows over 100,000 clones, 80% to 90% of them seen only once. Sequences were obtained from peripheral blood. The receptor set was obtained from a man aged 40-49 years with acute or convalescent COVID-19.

The CDR3, as DNA: TGTGCCAGCAGTGTGGGGACAGAGTTCTACGAGCAGTACTTC. This encodes CASSVGTEFYEQYF. The chain uses TRBV2 and TRBJ2-7, with TRBD1 matching over 7 bases. V lost 4 bases to trimming and J lost 3 bases; unmatched junction nucleotides: 6. This CDR3 has 14 residues. Germline V gene lookup returns CDR1 SNHLY and CDR2 FYNNEI.

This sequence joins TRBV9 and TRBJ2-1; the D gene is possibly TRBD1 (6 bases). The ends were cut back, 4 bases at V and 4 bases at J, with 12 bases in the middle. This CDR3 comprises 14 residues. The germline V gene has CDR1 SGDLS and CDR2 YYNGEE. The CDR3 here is CASSKRTAYNEQFF. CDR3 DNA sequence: TGTGCCAGCAGCAAACGGACAGCGTACAATGAGCAGTTCTTC.

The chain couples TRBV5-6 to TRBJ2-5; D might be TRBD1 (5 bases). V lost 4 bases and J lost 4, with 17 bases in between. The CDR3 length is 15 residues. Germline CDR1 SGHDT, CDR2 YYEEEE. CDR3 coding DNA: TGTGCCAGCAGCCACCCGGGCAGGGAACGAGAGACCCAGTACTTC. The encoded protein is CASSHPGRERETQYF.

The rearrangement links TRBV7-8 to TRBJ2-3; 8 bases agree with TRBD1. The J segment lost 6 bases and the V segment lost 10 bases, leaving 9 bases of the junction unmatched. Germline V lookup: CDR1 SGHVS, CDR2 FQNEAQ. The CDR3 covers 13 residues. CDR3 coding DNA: TGTGCCACTGGATCAGGGGGCCCGGATACGCAGTATTTT. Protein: CATGSGGPDTQYF.

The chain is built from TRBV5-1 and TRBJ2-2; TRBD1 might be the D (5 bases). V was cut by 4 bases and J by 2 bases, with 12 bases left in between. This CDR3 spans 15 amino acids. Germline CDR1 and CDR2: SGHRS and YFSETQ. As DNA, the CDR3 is TGCGCCAGCAGCCGAACCAGGGTTAACACCGGGGAGCTGTTTTTT. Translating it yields CASSRTRVNTGELFF.

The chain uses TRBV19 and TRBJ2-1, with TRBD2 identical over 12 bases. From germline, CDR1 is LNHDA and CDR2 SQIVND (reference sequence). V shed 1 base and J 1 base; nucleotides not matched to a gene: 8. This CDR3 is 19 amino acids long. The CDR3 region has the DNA TGTGCCAGTAGTATAGGCACTAGCGGGAGGTCACGGTCCTACAATGAGCAGTTCTTC. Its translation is CASSIGTSGRSRSYNEQFF.

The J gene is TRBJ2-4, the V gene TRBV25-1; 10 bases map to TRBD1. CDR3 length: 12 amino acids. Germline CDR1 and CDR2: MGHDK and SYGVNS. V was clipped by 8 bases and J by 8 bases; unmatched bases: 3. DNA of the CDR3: TGTGCCAGCCGGACAGGGGGGGACATTCAGTACTTC. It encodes CASRTGGDIQYF.

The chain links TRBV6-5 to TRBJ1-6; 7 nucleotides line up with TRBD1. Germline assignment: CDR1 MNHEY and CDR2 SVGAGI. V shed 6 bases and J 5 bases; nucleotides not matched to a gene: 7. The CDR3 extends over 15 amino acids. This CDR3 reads CASSPGTVNNSPLHF. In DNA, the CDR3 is TGTGCCAGCAGCCCCGGGACAGTAAATAATTCACCCCTCCACTTT.

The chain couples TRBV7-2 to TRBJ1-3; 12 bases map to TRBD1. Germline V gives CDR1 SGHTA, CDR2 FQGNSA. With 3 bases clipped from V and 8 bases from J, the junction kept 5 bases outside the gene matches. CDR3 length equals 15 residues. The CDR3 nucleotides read TGTGCCAGCAGCTTGGGGGGACAGGGGGCATACACCATATATTTT. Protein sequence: CASSLGGQGAYTIYF.

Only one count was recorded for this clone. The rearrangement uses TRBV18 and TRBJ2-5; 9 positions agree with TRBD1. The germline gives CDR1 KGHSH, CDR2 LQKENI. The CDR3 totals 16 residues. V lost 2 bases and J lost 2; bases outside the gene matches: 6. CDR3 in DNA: TGTGCCAGCTCACCAATAGGACAGGGGTGGCAAGAGACCCAGTACTTC. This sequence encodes CASSPIGQGWQETQYF.